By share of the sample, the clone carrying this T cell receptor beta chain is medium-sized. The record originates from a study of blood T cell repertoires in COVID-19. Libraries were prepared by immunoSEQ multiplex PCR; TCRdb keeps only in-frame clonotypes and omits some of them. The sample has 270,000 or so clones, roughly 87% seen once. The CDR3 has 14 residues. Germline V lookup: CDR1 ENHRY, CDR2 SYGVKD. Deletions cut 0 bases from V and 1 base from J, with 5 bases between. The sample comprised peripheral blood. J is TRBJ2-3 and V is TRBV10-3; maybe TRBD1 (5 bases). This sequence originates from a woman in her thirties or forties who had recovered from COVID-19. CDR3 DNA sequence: TGTGCCATCAGTGAGTCAGGGGGCACAGATACGCAGTATTTT. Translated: CAISESGGTDTQYF.